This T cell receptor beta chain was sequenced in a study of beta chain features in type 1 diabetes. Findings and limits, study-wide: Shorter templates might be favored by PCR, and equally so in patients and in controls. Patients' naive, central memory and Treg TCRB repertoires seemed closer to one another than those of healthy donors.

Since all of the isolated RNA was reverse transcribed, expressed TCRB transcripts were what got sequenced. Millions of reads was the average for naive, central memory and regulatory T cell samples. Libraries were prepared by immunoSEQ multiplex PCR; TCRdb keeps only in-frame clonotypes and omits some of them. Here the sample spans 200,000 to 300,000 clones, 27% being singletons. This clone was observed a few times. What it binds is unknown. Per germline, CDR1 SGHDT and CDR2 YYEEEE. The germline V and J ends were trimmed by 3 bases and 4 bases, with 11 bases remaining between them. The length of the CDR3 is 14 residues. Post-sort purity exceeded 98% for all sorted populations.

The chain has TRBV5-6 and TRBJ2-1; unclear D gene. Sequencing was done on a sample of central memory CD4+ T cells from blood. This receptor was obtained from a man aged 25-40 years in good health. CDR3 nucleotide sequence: TGTGCCAGCAGCTCCTTGAGGCAATACAATGAGCAGTTCTTC. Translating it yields CASSSLRQYNEQFF.